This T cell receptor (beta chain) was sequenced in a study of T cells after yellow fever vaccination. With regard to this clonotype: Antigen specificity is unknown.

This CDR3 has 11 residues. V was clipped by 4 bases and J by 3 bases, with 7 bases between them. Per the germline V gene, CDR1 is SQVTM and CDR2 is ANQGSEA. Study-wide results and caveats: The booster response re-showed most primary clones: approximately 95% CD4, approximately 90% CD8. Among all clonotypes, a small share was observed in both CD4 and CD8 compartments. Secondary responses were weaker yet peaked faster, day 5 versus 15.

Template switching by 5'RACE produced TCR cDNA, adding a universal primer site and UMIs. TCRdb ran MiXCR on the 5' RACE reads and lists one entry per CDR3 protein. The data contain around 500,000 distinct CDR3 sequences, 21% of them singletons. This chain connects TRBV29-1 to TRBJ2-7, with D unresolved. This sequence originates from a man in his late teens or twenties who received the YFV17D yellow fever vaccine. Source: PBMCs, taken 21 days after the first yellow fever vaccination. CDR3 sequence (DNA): TGCAGCGTTGCAATCAGCTACGAGCAGTACTTC. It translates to CSVAISYEQYF.